The 7 T cell receptor beta chains presented below share a single source sample, sequenced in a study of shared clonotypes between healthy human individuals. Assay used: immunoSEQ multiplex PCR; TCRdb lists only in-frame clones, some missing. The data contain roughly 1,500,000 clones, 98% of them singletons. What was sequenced was naive CD4+ T cells sorted from blood. The subset was: CD45RA+ positively selected. These receptor sequences come from a man aged 25-40 years in good health.

This rearrangement joins TRBV6-5 to TRBJ2-2; TRBD1 matches at 7 bases. Germline CDR1 and CDR2: MNHEY and SVGAGI. CDR3 size: 15 residues. V gave up 6 bases and J gave up 0 bases; unmatched junction bases: 4. The CDR3 is CASRTTGANTGELFF. As DNA, the CDR3 is TGTGCCAGCAGAACCACAGGGGCGAACACCGGGGAGCTGTTTTTT.

V is TRBV29-1 and J is TRBJ2-1; D gene uncertain. The CDR3 has 15 residues. CDR1 SQVTM and CDR2 ANQGSEA come from the germline V gene. V was cut by 4 bases and J by 3 bases, with 16 bases left in between. The CDR3 DNA reads TGCAGCGTTGTAGGGTCCCATCAGAGCTACAATGAGCAGTTCTTC. As protein: CSVVGSHQSYNEQFF.

This chain connects TRBV30 to TRBJ2-1; TRBD2 matches 8 bases. The CDR3 consists of 12 residues. The germline CDR1 and CDR2 sequences are GTSNPN and SVGIG (reference sequence). V shed 3 bases and J 12 bases; nucleotides not matched to a gene: 7. CDR3 nucleotides: TGTGCCTGGAGCTCCGAGCGGGAGAGGCAGTTCTTC. It codes for CAWSSERERQFF.

The V call is TRBV5-5, the J call TRBJ2-7, with a weak D call TRBD2 (5 bases). Germline V gene sequence: CDR1 SGHKS, CDR2 YYEKEE (reference sequence). This CDR3 is 13 amino acids long. V was shortened by 5 bases and J by 3 bases, with 12 bases between the two germline ends. The CDR3 spells CASSLAAGYEQYF. For the CDR3, the DNA is TGTGCCAGCAGTCTTGCGGCGGGCTACGAGCAGTACTTC.

J is TRBJ2-7 and V is TRBV11-3; TRBD2 might be the D (6 bases). There are 14 residues in the CDR3. Trimming pared 5 bases from V and 1 base from J, leaving 12 bases between. Looked up from germline, CDR1 is SGHNT and CDR2 is YENEEA. The CDR3 nucleotides read TGTGCCAGCAGCCGAGGGGCGGGGTCCTACGAGCAGTACTTC. Translated: CASSRGAGSYEQYF.

The chain joins TRBV15 to TRBJ2-1; the match to TRBD1 covers 9 bases. V shed 3 bases, J shed 6 bases, and the junction held 6 bases outside the gene matches. Germline loops: CDR1 LNHNV, CDR2 YYDKDF (reference sequence). This CDR3 is built from 15 residues. The chain's CDR3 is CATSSRDRVSNEQFF. CDR3 DNA sequence: TGTGCCACCAGCAGCCGGGACAGGGTAAGCAATGAGCAGTTCTTC.

This chain uses TRBV19 with TRBJ2-2; 8 nucleotides align to TRBD1. V lost 1 base, J lost 10 bases, and 8 bases stayed unmatched. The germline V gene encodes CDR1 LNHDA and CDR2 SQIVND (reference sequence). The CDR3 is made up of 15 amino acids. CDR3 sequence reads: CASSIAQGQVEELFF. DNA for the CDR3: TGTGCCAGTAGTATAGCCCAGGGACAGGTCGAGGAGCTGTTTTTT. The whole variable domain, filled in from reference TRBV19 and TRBJ2-2, reads DGGITQSPKYLFRKEGQNVTLSCEQNLNHDAMYWYRQDPGQGLRLIYYSQIVNDFQKGDIAEGYSVSREKKESFPLTVTSAQKNPTAFYLCASSIAQGQVEELFFGEGSRLTVL.